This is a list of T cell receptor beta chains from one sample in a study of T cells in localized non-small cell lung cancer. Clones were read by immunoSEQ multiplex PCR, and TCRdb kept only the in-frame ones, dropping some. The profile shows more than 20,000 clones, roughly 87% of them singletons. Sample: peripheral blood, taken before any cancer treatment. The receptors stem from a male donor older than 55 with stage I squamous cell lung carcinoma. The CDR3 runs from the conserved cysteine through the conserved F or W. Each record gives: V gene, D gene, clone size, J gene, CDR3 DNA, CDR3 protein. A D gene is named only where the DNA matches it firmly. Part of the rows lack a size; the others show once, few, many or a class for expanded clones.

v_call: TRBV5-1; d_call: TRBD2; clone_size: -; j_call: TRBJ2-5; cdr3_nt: TGCGCCAGCAGCTTGGCCGGGACTACACAAGAGACCCAGTACTTC; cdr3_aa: CASSLAGTTQETQYF
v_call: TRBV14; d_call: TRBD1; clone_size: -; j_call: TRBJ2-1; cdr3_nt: TGTGCCAGCAGCCGCATAGGGACAGATTTACACAATGAGCAGTTCTTC; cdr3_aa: CASSRIGTDLHNEQFF
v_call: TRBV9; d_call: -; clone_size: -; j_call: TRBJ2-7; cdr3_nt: TGTGCCAGCAGCTCCAGCGGAACCTACGAGCAGTACTTC; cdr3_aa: CASSSSGTYEQYF
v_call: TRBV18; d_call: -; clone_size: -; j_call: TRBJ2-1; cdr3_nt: TGTGCCAGCTCACCACCGCCACAGGTCAATGAGCAGTTCTTC; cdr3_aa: CASSPPPQVNEQFF
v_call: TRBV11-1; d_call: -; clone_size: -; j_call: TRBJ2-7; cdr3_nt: TGTGCCAGCAGCTTAGATCGAAACGAGCAGTACTTC; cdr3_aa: CASSLDRNEQYF
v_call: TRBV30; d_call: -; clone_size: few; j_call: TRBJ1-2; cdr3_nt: TGTGCCTGGAGTCTTGATACAGGAGGCTACACCTTC; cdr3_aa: CAWSLDTGGYTF
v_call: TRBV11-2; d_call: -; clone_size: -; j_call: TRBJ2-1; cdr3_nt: TGTGCCAGCAGCTTAACTGGGGCAGGGGTCGGTGAGCAGTTCTTC; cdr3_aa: CASSLTGAGVGEQFF
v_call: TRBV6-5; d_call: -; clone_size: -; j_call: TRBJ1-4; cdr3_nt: TGTGCCAGCAGGATGGGACGGTCAAATGAAAAACTGTTTTTT; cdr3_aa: CASRMGRSNEKLFF
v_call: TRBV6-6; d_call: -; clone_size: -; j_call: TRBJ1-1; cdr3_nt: TGTGCCAGCAGCAGGGGATCTGAAGCTTTCTTT; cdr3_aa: CASSRGSEAFF
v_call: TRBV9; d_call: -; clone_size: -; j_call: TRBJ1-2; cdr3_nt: TGTGCCAGCAGCGCTATCGGGAGCAACTATGGCTACACCTTC; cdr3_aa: CASSAIGSNYGYTF
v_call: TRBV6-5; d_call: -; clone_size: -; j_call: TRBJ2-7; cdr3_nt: TGTGCCAGCAGTTACTCGACCCAGAGCTACGAGCAGTACTTC; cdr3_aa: CASSYSTQSYEQYF
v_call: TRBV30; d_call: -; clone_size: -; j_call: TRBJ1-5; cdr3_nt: TGTGCCGCCGGACTGACAGGAGATAGCAATCAGCCCCAGCATTTT; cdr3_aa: CAAGLTGDSNQPQHF
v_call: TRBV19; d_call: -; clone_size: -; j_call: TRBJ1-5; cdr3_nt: TGTGCCAGTAGTATAGGTACACCTAGCAATCAGCCCCAGCATTTT; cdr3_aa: CASSIGTPSNQPQHF
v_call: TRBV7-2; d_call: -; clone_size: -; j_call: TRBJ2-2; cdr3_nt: TGTGCCAGCAGCTTAGCTGGGTCCGGGGAGCTGTTTTTT; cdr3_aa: CASSLAGSGELFF
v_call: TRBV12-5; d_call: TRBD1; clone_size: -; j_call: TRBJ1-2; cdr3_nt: TGTGCTAGTGGTTTGGCCCCCAAGGACAGGGGTGTCTATGGCTACACCTTC; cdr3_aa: CASGLAPKDRGVYGYTF
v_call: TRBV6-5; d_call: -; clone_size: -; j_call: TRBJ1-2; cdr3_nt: TGTGCCAGCAGCCCAGGGGTTCTAGTATCGGGCTACACCTTC; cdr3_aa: CASSPGVLVSGYTF
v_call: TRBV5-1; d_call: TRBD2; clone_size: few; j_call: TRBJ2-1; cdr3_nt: TGCGCCAGCAGCGGCGGAACGGGAGGCCCATACAATGAGCAGTTCTTC; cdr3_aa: CASSGGTGGPYNEQFF
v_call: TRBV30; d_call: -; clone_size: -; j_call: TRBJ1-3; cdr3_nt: TGTGCCATTCATCCCAGGGGAACTGGAAACACCATATATTTT; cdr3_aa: CAIHPRGTGNTIYF
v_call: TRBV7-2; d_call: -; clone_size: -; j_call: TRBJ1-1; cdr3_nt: TGTGCCAGCAGCTTGGGAGGGGCCAAAGCTTTCTTT; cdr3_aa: CASSLGGAKAFF
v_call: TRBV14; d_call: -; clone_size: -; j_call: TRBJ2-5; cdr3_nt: TGTGCCAGCAGCCAAGATTATAACAGTCATATGGGAGAGACCCAGTACTTC; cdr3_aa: CASSQDYNSHMGETQYF
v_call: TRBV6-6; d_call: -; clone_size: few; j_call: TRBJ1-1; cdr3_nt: TGTGCCAGCAGAGTAGTCACTGAAGCTTTCTTT; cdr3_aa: CASRVVTEAFF
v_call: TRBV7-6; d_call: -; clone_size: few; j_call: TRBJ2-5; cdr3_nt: TGTGCCAGCAGCCCTAACCCGGGACGGTCGCTTAAACGGACCCAGTACTTC; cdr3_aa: CASSPNPGRSLKRTQYF
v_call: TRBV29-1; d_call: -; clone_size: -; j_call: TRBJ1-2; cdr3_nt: TGCAGCGTTTTGTCCTCTTTAGATGGCTACACCTTC; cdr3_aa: CSVLSSLDGYTF
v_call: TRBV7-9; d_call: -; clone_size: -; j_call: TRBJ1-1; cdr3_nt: TGTGCCAGCAGCTTAGCAGGGGGGATTGAAGCTTTCTTT; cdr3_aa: CASSLAGGIEAFF
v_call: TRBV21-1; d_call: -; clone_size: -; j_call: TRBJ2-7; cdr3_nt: TGTGCCAGCAGCAAAGGGTCTGCAGCGGGGGGGCGCGAGCAGTACTTC; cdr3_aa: CASSKGSAAGGREQYF
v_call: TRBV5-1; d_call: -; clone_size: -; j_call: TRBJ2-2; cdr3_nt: TGCGCCAGTAGAGATACAGGGAACACCGGGGAGCTGTTTTTT; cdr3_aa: CASRDTGNTGELFF
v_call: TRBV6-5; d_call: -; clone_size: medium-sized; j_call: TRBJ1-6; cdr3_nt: TGTGCCAGCTCAGGAGTCGGGAATTCACCCCTCCACTTT; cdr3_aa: CASSGVGNSPLHF
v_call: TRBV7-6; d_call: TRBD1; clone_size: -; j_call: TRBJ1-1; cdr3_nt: TGTGCCAGCAGCTTGACCGGGACAGCGAACACTGAAGCTTTCTTT; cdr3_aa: CASSLTGTANTEAFF
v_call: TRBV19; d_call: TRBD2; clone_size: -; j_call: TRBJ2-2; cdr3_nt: TGTGCCAGTAGTATCGGCGGGAGAGGGGAGGGGGAGCTGTTTTTT; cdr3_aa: CASSIGGRGEGELFF
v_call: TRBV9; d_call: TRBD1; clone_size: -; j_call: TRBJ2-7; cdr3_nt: TGTGCCAGCAGCGTAGGCGAGACAGGGGACTACGAGCAGTACTTC; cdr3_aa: CASSVGETGDYEQYF
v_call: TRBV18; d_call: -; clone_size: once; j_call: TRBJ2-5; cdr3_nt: TGTGCCAGCTCACCGGGATACCAAGAGACCCAGTACTTC; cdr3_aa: CASSPGYQETQYF
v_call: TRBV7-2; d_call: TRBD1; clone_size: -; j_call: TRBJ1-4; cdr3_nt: TGTGCCAGCAGCCAGGACAGGGGGCGGGAAAAACTGTTTTTT; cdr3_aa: CASSQDRGREKLFF
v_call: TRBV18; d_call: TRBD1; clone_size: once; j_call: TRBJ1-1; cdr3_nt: TGTGCCAGCTCACGGGACAGCCCGAACACTGAAGCTTTCTTT; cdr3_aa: CASSRDSPNTEAFF
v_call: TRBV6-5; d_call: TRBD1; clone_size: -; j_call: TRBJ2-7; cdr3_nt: TGTGCCAGCAGCCCGGGACAGCTACACGAGCAGTACTTC; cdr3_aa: CASSPGQLHEQYF
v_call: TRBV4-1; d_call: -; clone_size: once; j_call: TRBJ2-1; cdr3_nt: TGCGCCAGCAGCCAAGTTGACCTCGTCTCCTACAATGAGCAGTTCTTC; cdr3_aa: CASSQVDLVSYNEQFF
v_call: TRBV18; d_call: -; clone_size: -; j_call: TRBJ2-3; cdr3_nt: TGTGCCAGCTCACCAAGGAGGGGGGGTTGGACAGATACGCAGTATTTT; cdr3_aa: CASSPRRGGWTDTQYF
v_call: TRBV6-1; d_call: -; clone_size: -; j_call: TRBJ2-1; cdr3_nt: TGTGCCAGCAGTGATGAAGCACGACGGGCAGGCCTTTCGGAGCAGTTCTTC; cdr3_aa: CASSDEARRAGLSEQFF
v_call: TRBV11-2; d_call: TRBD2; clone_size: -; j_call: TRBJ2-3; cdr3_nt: TGTGCCAGCAGCCCAGGGGTCGCTAGCGGGAGGGCCAGAGATACGCAGTATTTT; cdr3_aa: CASSPGVASGRARDTQYF
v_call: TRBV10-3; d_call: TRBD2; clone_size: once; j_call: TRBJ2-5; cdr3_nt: TGTGCCATCAGCCGGGGAGCGGGGGGGCCGGGAGAGACCCAGTACTTC; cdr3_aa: CAISRGAGGPGETQYF
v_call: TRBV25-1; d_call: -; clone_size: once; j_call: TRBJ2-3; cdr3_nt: TGTGCCAGCTCCCCCTCAGGATATAGCACAGATACGCAGTATTTT; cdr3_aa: CASSPSGYSTDTQYF
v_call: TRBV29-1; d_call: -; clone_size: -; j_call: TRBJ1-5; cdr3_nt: TGCAGCGTTGAAACGGGGGGGCCCCAGCATTTT; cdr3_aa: CSVETGGPQHF
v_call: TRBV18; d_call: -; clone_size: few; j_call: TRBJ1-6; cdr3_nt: TGTGCCAGCTCACCAGAGGGTATCGGACATTCACCCCTCCACTTT; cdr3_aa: CASSPEGIGHSPLHF
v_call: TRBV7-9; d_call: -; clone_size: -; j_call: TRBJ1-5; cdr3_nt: TGTGCCAGCAGCTTAGGATCCCCGGGCAACCAGCCCCAGCATTTT; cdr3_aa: CASSLGSPGNQPQHF
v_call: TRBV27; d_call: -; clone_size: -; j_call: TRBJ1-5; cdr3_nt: TGTGCCAGCAGTTACAAGGGATTTCATAGCAATCAGCCCCAGCATTTT; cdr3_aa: CASSYKGFHSNQPQHF
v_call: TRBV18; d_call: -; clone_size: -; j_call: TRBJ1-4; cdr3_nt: TGTGCCAGCTCTCGACAGTTTGCTAATGAAAAACTGTTTTTT; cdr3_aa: CASSRQFANEKLFF
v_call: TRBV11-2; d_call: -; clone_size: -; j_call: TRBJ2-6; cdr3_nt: TGTGCCAGCAGCTTAGACCCGGGCTCTGGGGCCAACGTCCTGACTTTC; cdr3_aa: CASSLDPGSGANVLTF
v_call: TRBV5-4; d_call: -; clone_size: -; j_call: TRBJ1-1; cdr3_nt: TGTGCCAGCAGTGTATCTATCGGACGCCTCACTGAAGCTTTCTTT; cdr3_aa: CASSVSIGRLTEAFF
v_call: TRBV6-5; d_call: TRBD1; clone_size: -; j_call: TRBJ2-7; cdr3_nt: TGTGCCAGCACTCCGGGACAGAACACCTACGAGCAGTACTTC; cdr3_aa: CASTPGQNTYEQYF
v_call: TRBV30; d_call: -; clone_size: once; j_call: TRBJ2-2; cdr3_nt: TGTGCCTGGAGTGTTACGGACACCGGGGAGCTGTTTTTT; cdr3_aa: CAWSVTDTGELFF
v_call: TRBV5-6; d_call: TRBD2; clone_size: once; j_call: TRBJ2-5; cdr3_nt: TGTGCCAGCAGCCGCCCCTCTAGCGGGGTAGAGACCCAGTACTTC; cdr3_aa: CASSRPSSGVETQYF
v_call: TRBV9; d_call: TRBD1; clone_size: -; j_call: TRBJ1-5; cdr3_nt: TGTGCCAGCAGCGTAGGGACAGGAAGAGATCAGCCCCAGCATTTT; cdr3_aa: CASSVGTGRDQPQHF
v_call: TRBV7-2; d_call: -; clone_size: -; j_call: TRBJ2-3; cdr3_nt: TGTGCCAGCAGCTTAGGGGCGTTTACAGATACGCAGTATTTT; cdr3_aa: CASSLGAFTDTQYF
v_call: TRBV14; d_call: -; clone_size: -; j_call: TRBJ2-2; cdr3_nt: TGTGCCAGCAGCCAAGCCCCCGGGGCGTCCGGGGAGCTGTTTTTT; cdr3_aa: CASSQAPGASGELFF
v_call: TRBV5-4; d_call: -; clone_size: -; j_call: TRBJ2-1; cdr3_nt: TGTGCCAGCAGTGGAGTTGATGAGCAGTTCTTC; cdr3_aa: CASSGVDEQFF
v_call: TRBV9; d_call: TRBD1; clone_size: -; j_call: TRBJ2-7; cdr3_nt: TGTGCCAGCAGCCAAATCTGGGGACAGGGCTACGAGCAGTACTTC; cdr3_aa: CASSQIWGQGYEQYF
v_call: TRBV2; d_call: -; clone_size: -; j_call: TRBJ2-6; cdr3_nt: TGTGCCAGCGGGGGGCTGCGGGCCTCTGGGGCCAACGTCCTGACTTTC; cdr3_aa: CASGGLRASGANVLTF
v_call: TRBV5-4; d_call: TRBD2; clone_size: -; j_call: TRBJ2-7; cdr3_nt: TGTGCCAGCAGCTCGGGGTCTAGCGGAGGCGAGCAGTACTTC; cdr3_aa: CASSSGSSGGEQYF
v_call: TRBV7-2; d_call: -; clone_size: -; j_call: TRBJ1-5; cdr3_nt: TGTGCCAGCAGCCCGCAGGTGGGGGCCGATCAGCCCCAGCATTTT; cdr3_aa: CASSPQVGADQPQHF
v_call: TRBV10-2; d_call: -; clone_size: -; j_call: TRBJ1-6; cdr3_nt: TGCGCCAGCAGTTTCTACGGTTCCTATAATTCACCCCTCCACTTT; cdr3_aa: CASSFYGSYNSPLHF